This T cell receptor beta chain was recovered during a study of blood T cell repertoires in COVID-19. Method: immunoSEQ multiplex PCR; TCRdb's copy keeps in-frame clones and lacks some. The sample contains 250,000 to 400,000 clones, roughly 84% of which appear only once. The CDR3 loop spans 14 amino acids. Germline CDR1 is SGHTA and CDR2 is FQGNSA. Trimming stripped 3 bases from V and 1 base from J, with 10 bases between. The J gene is TRBJ2-7, the V gene TRBV7-2, with D possibly being TRBD1 (6 bases). Input material: peripheral blood. The receptor's source is a man aged 45-65 years with active or convalescent COVID-19. The CDR3 is CASSLDRQSYEQYF. DNA for the CDR3: TGTGCCAGCAGCTTGGACAGACAGTCCTACGAGCAGTACTTC.